This TCR beta chain is drawn from a study of cytomegalovirus exposure and HLA in healthy donors. The overall study: Among roughly 180 million T cells, an earlier analysis found 117 million unique TCR beta sequences. Notes on the study in general: It was shown in a later analysis that HLA-associated TCR beta chains were more clonally expanded than other, equally common chains.

PCR used 60 Vbeta primers and 13 Jbeta primers. Clones were sequenced by immunoSEQ multiplex PCR, and TCRdb holds only the in-frame ones, with some missing. The table includes 57,000 or so clones, about 81% detected once. Germline-derived CDR1 and CDR2 are MNHEY and SVGAGI. With V trimmed by 4 bases and J by 2 bases, 7 bases remained unmatched. This CDR3 comprises 15 residues. Regarding this clone: Its antigen is not identified.

This chain joins TRBV6-5 and TRBJ2-7; 8 nucleotides line up with TRBD1. The sample comprised PBMCs. The source is a man between 45 and 60 years old in good health and CMV-seropositive. The CDR3 nucleotides are TGTGCCAGCAGTTTAGGACAGGGTAGACCCTACGAGCAGTACTTC. Protein sequence: CASSLGQGRPYEQYF.